The present T cell receptor (beta chain) was sequenced within a study of blood T cells in healthy people across ages. This clonotype was counted a single time. A read error may account for a junction end that differs from germline. The CDR3 is made up of 16 amino acids. Germline lookup yields CDR1 SEHNR and CDR2 FQNEAQ (reference sequence). Then a second PCR, running roughly 7 to 11 cycles, was carried out with a sample-barcoded 5' primer and a J-beta primer mix. All cDNA molecules were each tagged by a template-switch adaptor with 12 random nucleotides. From the 5' RACE reads, TCRdb called clonotypes with MiXCR, one entry per CDR3 protein. The profile covers over 500,000 distinct CDR3 sequences, with roughly half appearing a single time and 13% taken by the ten largest.

The V gene is TRBV7-9, the J gene TRBJ2-1; the match to TRBD2 covers 12 bases. This clonotype was sampled from a woman older than 75 in good health. The sample taken for sequencing was blood. CDR3 bases: TGTGTCAGCAGCCCCCCGGGACTAGCGGGTAACAATGAGCAGTTCTTC. Protein product: CVSSPPGLAGNNEQFF.